A selection of T cell receptor beta chains follows, all from one sample in a study of beta chain features in type 1 diabetes. Method: immunoSEQ multiplex PCR; TCRdb's copy keeps in-frame clones and lacks some. The sample gives roughly 240,000 clones, about 63% of which show up once; around 0.05% is in the top ten. Source material: naive CD4+ T cells from blood. These receptors originate from a man aged 25-45 years in good health. The CDR3 runs from the conserved cysteine through the conserved F or W.

>TRBV11-2
CASSLERLGNIQYF
>TRBV6-6
CASSHRQGHEQYF
>TRBV29-1
CSVSRDRVIYEQYF
>TRBV30
CAWSTGTGHQPQHF
>TRBV6-6
CASQVSSEAFF
>TRBV7-2
CASSLAMSGTDTQYF
>TRBV10-3
CAISLGGAGDYNEQFF
>TRBV5-4
CASTYRQGSDTQYF
>TRBV6-5
CASSYSTGGDYGYTF
>TRBV25-1
CASMLRDIQYF
>TRBV11-2
CASSQRPESRSYNEQFF
>TRBV20-1
CSATIRGELFF
>TRBV9
CASSVDHVRKNIQYF
>TRBV7-2
CASSSRQGASYNEQFF
>TRBV5-6
CASSQGQGSNQPQHF
>TRBV9
CASARDQAYEQYF
>TRBV7-9
CASSRDRVRQDEQYF
>TRBV29-1
CSVQEGGETQYF
>TRBV30
CAWSRENTEAFF
>TRBV28
CASSLKGPDTQYF
>TRBV7-2
CASSLNNEQFF
>TRBV11-2
CATRSTDSFNEQFF
>TRBV4-3
CASSLRPITDTQYF
>TRBV5-6
CASSSGDQETQYF
>TRBV7-2
CASSLGTRETQYF
>TRBV7-2
CASSHGTLQYF
>TRBV29-1
CSVVGRLYQETQYF
>TRBV15
CATRTGGSYEQYF
>TRBV7-2
CASSLARGAEQYF
>TRBV30
CAWSGGRDTQYF
>TRBV30
CAWSRGINEKLFF
>TRBV30
CALHRADTQYF
>TRBV13
CASGVDEQYF
>TRBV30
CAWSVTSEQYF
>TRBV2
CASSEAGYF
>TRBV18
CASSPGTWAEKLFF
>TRBV9
CASSAGQGPYEQYF
>TRBV7-2
CASSVNSYNEQFF
>TRBV29-1
CSAGGSNQPQHF
>TRBV9
CASSVDVGGGEQFF
>TRBV29-1
CSVRSPGTGTVLNTEAFF
>TRBV7-2
CASSPKTGYYEQYF
>TRBV28
CASSIPSYNEQFF
>TRBV18
CASSLHRRAEAFF
>TRBV7-2
CASSFARELDTQYF